A selection of T cell receptor beta chains follows, all from one sample in a study of blood T cell repertoires in COVID-19. Clones were sequenced by immunoSEQ multiplex PCR, and TCRdb holds only the in-frame ones, with some missing. In the table there are about 80,000 clones, 60% to 80% of which are singletons. The specimen sequenced was peripheral blood. The receptor set was obtained from a man in his 60s with COVID-19, enrolled during active disease. Both conserved end residues are part of each CDR3. The order of the fields is J gene, D gene, V gene, clone size, CDR3 DNA, CDR3 protein. The D gene is left open where the match is weak. Some rows mark clone size as missing; the rest say once, few, many or name a class of expanded clone.

J gene: TRBJ1-2
D gene: TRBD1
V gene: TRBV5-6
clone size: few
CDR3 DNA: TGTGCCAGCACCACCGCAGGGGGGCTCTATGGCTACACCTTC
CDR3 protein: CASTTAGGLYGYTF

J gene: TRBJ1-6
D gene: .
V gene: TRBV4-3
clone size: .
CDR3 DNA: TGCGCCAGCAGCCAAAACAGGGCAAATTCACCCCTCCACTTT
CDR3 protein: CASSQNRANSPLHF

J gene: TRBJ2-5
D gene: .
V gene: TRBV6-1
clone size: once
CDR3 DNA: TGTGCCAGCAGTGAAGCCCCCAAGTCGGTGGAGACCCAGTACTTC
CDR3 protein: CASSEAPKSVETQYF

J gene: TRBJ2-1
D gene: TRBD2
V gene: TRBV14
clone size: .
CDR3 DNA: TGTGCCAGCAGCCAATACAGCGGGGGGCCGGGGGAGCAGTTCTTC
CDR3 protein: CASSQYSGGPGEQFF

J gene: TRBJ2-7
D gene: TRBD2
V gene: TRBV10-1
clone size: .
CDR3 DNA: TGCGCCAGCAACCGGACTAGCGGACCGCACGAGCAGTACTTC
CDR3 protein: CASNRTSGPHEQYF

J gene: TRBJ2-6
D gene: .
V gene: TRBV9
clone size: .
CDR3 DNA: TGTGCCAGCAGCGTAGGGTACAGGGACATCCTCGGGGCCAACGTCCTGACTTTC
CDR3 protein: CASSVGYRDILGANVLTF

J gene: TRBJ1-5
D gene: .
V gene: TRBV5-8
clone size: .
CDR3 DNA: TGTGCCAGCAGCTTGGAAATGGCCCTAGGCTACAATCAGCCCCAGCATTTT
CDR3 protein: CASSLEMALGYNQPQHF

J gene: TRBJ1-2
D gene: .
V gene: TRBV9
clone size: few
CDR3 DNA: TGTGCCAGCAGCGTATTGGGCTACGGCGGCTACACCTTC
CDR3 protein: CASSVLGYGGYTF

J gene: TRBJ1-2
D gene: .
V gene: TRBV6-1
clone size: .
CDR3 DNA: TGTGCCAGCAGTGAAGGCGGCTCGTGGGGGAGGGAAGGCTACACCTTC
CDR3 protein: CASSEGGSWGREGYTF

J gene: TRBJ1-2
D gene: TRBD1
V gene: TRBV4-3
clone size: .
CDR3 DNA: TGCGCCAGCAGCCAAACAGGACAGGGTGCGAATAGGTATGGCTACACCTTC
CDR3 protein: CASSQTGQGANRYGYTF

J gene: TRBJ1-4
D gene: TRBD1
V gene: TRBV29-1
clone size: .
CDR3 DNA: TGCAGCGTTGGGACAGGTGAAAAACTGTTTTTT
CDR3 protein: CSVGTGEKLFF

J gene: TRBJ1-5
D gene: .
V gene: TRBV19
clone size: .
CDR3 DNA: TGTGCCAGTAGTATAGCAGTGTCAGGGTGGGTCGGCGGCAATCAGCCCCAGCATTTT
CDR3 protein: CASSIAVSGWVGGNQPQHF

J gene: TRBJ1-4
D gene: .
V gene: TRBV5-1
clone size: once
CDR3 DNA: TGCGCCAGCAGCTTGTCGGCAGGACCGGAGGGGGAAAAACTGTTTTTT
CDR3 protein: CASSLSAGPEGEKLFF

J gene: TRBJ2-4
D gene: TRBD1
V gene: TRBV19
clone size: .
CDR3 DNA: TGTGCCACTACCCGTCGCCGGACAGGCTCAATAGACATTCAGTACTTC
CDR3 protein: CATTRRRTGSIDIQYF

J gene: TRBJ1-4
D gene: .
V gene: TRBV3-1/TRBV3-2
clone size: .
CDR3 DNA: TGTGCCAGCAGCCAAGATCCCACTTCGGCCTCCTTGGGCCAAAAACTGTTTTTT
CDR3 protein: CASSQDPTSASLGQKLFF

J gene: TRBJ2-1
D gene: TRBD1
V gene: TRBV5-8
clone size: .
CDR3 DNA: TGTGCCAGCAGATTTATCCCCGGGACAGACAGTTACAATGAGCAGTTCTTC
CDR3 protein: CASRFIPGTDSYNEQFF

J gene: TRBJ2-3
D gene: .
V gene: TRBV27
clone size: .
CDR3 DNA: TGTGCCAGCAGTTTATCGTGGAAGCGGGCGATAGATACGCAGTATTTT
CDR3 protein: CASSLSWKRAIDTQYF

J gene: TRBJ2-2
D gene: TRBD2
V gene: TRBV5-6
clone size: .
CDR3 DNA: TGTGCCAGCAGCTGGCGACTAGCGGGGCGGAACACCGGGGAGCTGTTTTTT
CDR3 protein: CASSWRLAGRNTGELFF

J gene: TRBJ1-3
D gene: .
V gene: TRBV2
clone size: few
CDR3 DNA: TGTGCCAGCAGTGAAGGAGGGGGAAACACCATATATTTT
CDR3 protein: CASSEGGGNTIYF

J gene: TRBJ2-2
D gene: TRBD2
V gene: TRBV3-1/TRBV3-2
clone size: .
CDR3 DNA: TGTGCCAGCAGCCGGCTCGGCGGGGGTGGCTCCGGGGAGCTGTTTTTT
CDR3 protein: CASSRLGGGGSGELFF

J gene: TRBJ1-1
D gene: TRBD1
V gene: TRBV25-1
clone size: .
CDR3 DNA: TGTGCCAGCAGTGAGAGAGGGGGCAGTGGAACTGAAGCTTTCTTT
CDR3 protein: CASSERGGSGTEAFF

J gene: TRBJ1-3
D gene: .
V gene: TRBV7-2
clone size: .
CDR3 DNA: TGTGCCAGCAGCTTGTCTCCGGGACTCGTAGAGGACACCATATATTTT
CDR3 protein: CASSLSPGLVEDTIYF

J gene: TRBJ2-5
D gene: .
V gene: TRBV3-1/TRBV3-2
clone size: .
CDR3 DNA: TGTGCCAGCAGCCTCCAGGGGCAAGAGACCCAGTACTTC
CDR3 protein: CASSLQGQETQYF

J gene: TRBJ1-2
D gene: .
V gene: TRBV30
clone size: .
CDR3 DNA: TGTGCCTGGGGTACAGGGCCCATCGCGCCCCTCTATGGCTACACCTTC
CDR3 protein: CAWGTGPIAPLYGYTF

J gene: TRBJ1-1
D gene: .
V gene: TRBV19
clone size: .
CDR3 DNA: TGTGCCAGTACCCCGGGGTTGCGGGAGGACACTGAAGCTTTCTTT
CDR3 protein: CASTPGLREDTEAFF

J gene: TRBJ2-1
D gene: TRBD2
V gene: TRBV27
clone size: once
CDR3 DNA: TGTGCCAGCAGTCCACTAGCGGGGGGCTACAATGAGCAGTTCTTC
CDR3 protein: CASSPLAGGYNEQFF

J gene: TRBJ1-1
D gene: .
V gene: TRBV29-1
clone size: .
CDR3 DNA: TGCAGCGTTGATCAGGGGAGAATAGCTTTCTTT
CDR3 protein: CSVDQGRIAFF

J gene: TRBJ2-7
D gene: TRBD2
V gene: TRBV11-3
clone size: .
CDR3 DNA: TGTGCCAGCAGCTTAGGGGGACTAGCGGTCGCCTACGAGCAGTACTTC
CDR3 protein: CASSLGGLAVAYEQYF

J gene: TRBJ2-1
D gene: .
V gene: TRBV19
clone size: .
CDR3 DNA: TGTGCCAGTAGTATCGGACAGTACATTTACAATGAGCAGTTCTTC
CDR3 protein: CASSIGQYIYNEQFF

J gene: TRBJ1-2
D gene: .
V gene: TRBV2
clone size: .
CDR3 DNA: TGTGCCAGCAGTGAAGTAACGGTGACCTTC
CDR3 protein: CASSEVTVTF

J gene: TRBJ2-1
D gene: .
V gene: TRBV5-1
clone size: few
CDR3 DNA: TGCGCCAGCAGCCAATCGGCGGACACTGAGCAGTTCTTC
CDR3 protein: CASSQSADTEQFF

J gene: TRBJ2-7
D gene: .
V gene: TRBV9
clone size: .
CDR3 DNA: TGTGCCAGCAGCGTAGGAGCGGCCTCTGTCGGCGAGCAGTACTTC
CDR3 protein: CASSVGAASVGEQYF

J gene: TRBJ2-7
D gene: .
V gene: TRBV2
clone size: .
CDR3 DNA: TGTGCCAGCAGTGACTGGGGAGGCGCTCACGAGCAGTACTTC
CDR3 protein: CASSDWGGAHEQYF

J gene: TRBJ2-3
D gene: TRBD2
V gene: TRBV27
clone size: .
CDR3 DNA: TGTGCCAGCAGTTTCTTGACTAGCGGCACAGATACGCAGTATTTT
CDR3 protein: CASSFLTSGTDTQYF

J gene: TRBJ1-1
D gene: .
V gene: TRBV10-1
clone size: many
CDR3 DNA: TGCGCCAGCAGCTCGAACACTGAAGCTTTCTTT
CDR3 protein: CASSSNTEAFF

J gene: TRBJ1-2
D gene: .
V gene: TRBV7-9
clone size: .
CDR3 DNA: TGTGCCAGCACCCCTAGGGGCAGGAACTATGGCTACACCTTC
CDR3 protein: CASTPRGRNYGYTF

J gene: TRBJ2-7
D gene: .
V gene: TRBV5-5
clone size: .
CDR3 DNA: TGTGCCAGCAGCCTCCTTGAGGGAAGCTCCTACGAGCAGTACTTC
CDR3 protein: CASSLLEGSSYEQYF

J gene: TRBJ2-3
D gene: TRBD1
V gene: TRBV9
clone size: .
CDR3 DNA: TGTGCCAGCAGCGTCCCCGGGACAGGGGTATCAGATACGCAGTATTTT
CDR3 protein: CASSVPGTGVSDTQYF

J gene: TRBJ2-1
D gene: .
V gene: TRBV11-3
clone size: .
CDR3 DNA: TGTGCCAGCAGCTTAGAGCTGGCAAACAATGAGCAGTTCTTC
CDR3 protein: CASSLELANNEQFF

J gene: TRBJ2-7
D gene: TRBD1
V gene: TRBV6-6
clone size: .
CDR3 DNA: TGTGCCAGCAGGACAGGGGGCTACGAGCAGTACTTC
CDR3 protein: CASRTGGYEQYF

J gene: TRBJ1-1
D gene: TRBD1
V gene: TRBV30
clone size: .
CDR3 DNA: TGTGCCTGCCCGGGACAGGGGGCTTTGGGCACTGAAGCTTTCTTT
CDR3 protein: CACPGQGALGTEAFF

J gene: TRBJ1-5
D gene: TRBD1
V gene: TRBV28
clone size: .
CDR3 DNA: TGTGCCAGCAGTTCAGACAGGGGAGGCAATCAGCCCCAGCATTTT
CDR3 protein: CASSSDRGGNQPQHF

J gene: TRBJ1-3
D gene: .
V gene: TRBV9
clone size: .
CDR3 DNA: TGTGCCAGCAGCGAATCCACAGGAGGAAACACCATATATTTT
CDR3 protein: CASSESTGGNTIYF

J gene: TRBJ1-2
D gene: .
V gene: TRBV2
clone size: .
CDR3 DNA: TGTGCCAGCAGTGATAGGGGGGGTAGAAGTGGCTACACCTTC
CDR3 protein: CASSDRGGRSGYTF

J gene: TRBJ2-7
D gene: TRBD1
V gene: TRBV6-2/TRBV6-3
clone size: .
CDR3 DNA: TGTGCCAGCAGTTTCTCCCTGACAGGGACCTCCTACGAGCAGTACTTC
CDR3 protein: CASSFSLTGTSYEQYF

J gene: TRBJ2-3
D gene: .
V gene: TRBV29-1
clone size: .
CDR3 DNA: TGCAGCGTTGAACGGGGAAACACAGATACGCAGTATTTT
CDR3 protein: CSVERGNTDTQYF

J gene: TRBJ2-1
D gene: .
V gene: TRBV9
clone size: .
CDR3 DNA: TGTGCCAGCAGCGCTTCCTCCCAGCGCCTCTATTCCGAGCAGTTCTTC
CDR3 protein: CASSASSQRLYSEQFF

J gene: TRBJ1-5
D gene: .
V gene: TRBV29-1
clone size: .
CDR3 DNA: TGCAGCGTTTATACAGGGAATCAGCCCCAGCATTTT
CDR3 protein: CSVYTGNQPQHF

J gene: TRBJ2-3
D gene: .
V gene: TRBV27
clone size: .
CDR3 DNA: TGTGCCAGCAGTCACCTTGTAGCTGGGTTCACAGATACGCAGTATTTT
CDR3 protein: CASSHLVAGFTDTQYF

J gene: TRBJ2-2
D gene: .
V gene: TRBV24-1
clone size: .
CDR3 DNA: TGTGCCACCAGTGATCCTCAGGGTTCCGTAGGGACCGGGGAGCTGTTTTTT
CDR3 protein: CATSDPQGSVGTGELFF

J gene: TRBJ2-1
D gene: .
V gene: TRBV7-2
clone size: .
CDR3 DNA: TGTGCCAGCAGCTCCACGCCCAGCTCCTACAATGAGCAGTTCTTC
CDR3 protein: CASSSTPSSYNEQFF

J gene: TRBJ2-7
D gene: .
V gene: TRBV15
clone size: .
CDR3 DNA: TGTGCCACCAGCAGAGATCGGGGCGGGGCACGGCAAGCCTACGAGCAGTACTTC
CDR3 protein: CATSRDRGGARQAYEQYF

J gene: TRBJ2-3
D gene: .
V gene: TRBV14
clone size: .
CDR3 DNA: TGTGCCAGCAGCCAAGATCGTTCCGGATGGGCTACGCAGTATTTT
CDR3 protein: CASSQDRSGWATQYF

J gene: TRBJ2-7
D gene: .
V gene: TRBV9
clone size: .
CDR3 DNA: TGTGCCAGCAGCGTAGTTAGAACCGAGCAGTACTTC
CDR3 protein: CASSVVRTEQYF

J gene: TRBJ2-7
D gene: TRBD1
V gene: TRBV6-2/TRBV6-3
clone size: .
CDR3 DNA: TGTGCCAGCAGTTTATACAGGGGTCTGAACGAGCAGTACTTC
CDR3 protein: CASSLYRGLNEQYF

J gene: TRBJ2-3
D gene: .
V gene: TRBV18
clone size: .
CDR3 DNA: TGTGCCAGTCGGGGGTCCTCCGGAGATACGCAGTATTTT
CDR3 protein: CASRGSSGDTQYF

J gene: TRBJ1-2
D gene: TRBD1
V gene: TRBV10-3
clone size: few
CDR3 DNA: TGTGCCATCAGTGCCGACAGGGGGCGGGATGGCTACACCTTC
CDR3 protein: CAISADRGRDGYTF